This is a list of T cell receptor beta chains from one sample in a study of T cells in Graves' hyperthyroidism and ophthalmopathy. TCRdb called the multiplex PCR reads again in MiXCR, with one record for every CDR3 protein. The table includes about 360,000 distinct CDR3 sequences, approximately 13% detected once. Sample: blood. These receptors were obtained from a man between 25 and 39 years old with Graves' hyperthyroidism that later progressed to Graves' ophthalmopathy. Both conserved end residues are part of each CDR3. A D gene is named only where the DNA matches it firmly. Clone size is stated in some rows and not others, as once, few, many or a class when expanded.

v_gene	d_gene	abundance	j_gene	CDR3aa	CDR3nt
TRBV18	.	few	TRBJ2-7	CASSPGQSESYEQYF	TGTGCCAGCTCACCCGGACAGTCAGAATCCTACGAGCAGTACTTC
TRBV19	TRBD1	.	TRBJ1-5	CASSMGQRSNQPQHF	TGTGCCAGTAGTATGGGACAGCGGAGCAATCAGCCCCAGCATTTT
TRBV27	.	many	TRBJ1-1	CASSCIRRGTEAFF	TGTGCCAGCAGTTGCATAAGGCGTGGCACTGAAGCTTTCTTT
TRBV11-2	TRBD1	many	TRBJ2-1	CASSSGDRTINEQFF	TGTGCCAGCAGCTCCGGGGACAGAACCATCAATGAGCAGTTCTTC
TRBV7-6	TRBD2	many	TRBJ2-7	CASSASTSGVYEQYF	TGTGCCAGCAGCGCGTCGACTAGCGGGGTGTACGAGCAGTACTTC
TRBV14	TRBD1	.	TRBJ1-1	CASSLGTGIGNTEAFF	TGTGCCAGCAGCCTCGGGACAGGGATAGGGAACACTGAAGCTTTCTTT
TRBV12-3/TRBV12-4	.	few	TRBJ2-2	CASSLDLVSRPSNTGELFF	TGTGCCAGCAGCCTGGACCTAGTTAGTAGGCCCTCCAACACCGGGGAGCTGTTTTTT
TRBV20-1	TRBD2	many	TRBJ2-1	CSARERLAGSSYNEQFF	TGCAGTGCTAGAGAAAGACTAGCGGGGAGCTCCTACAATGAGCAGTTCTTC
TRBV7-2	TRBD1	many	TRBJ2-7	CASSLASTGGLGEQYF	TGTGCCAGCAGCTTAGCGTCAACAGGGGGCTTAGGCGAGCAGTACTTC
TRBV20-1	.	.	TRBJ1-5	CSARAPEGQPQHF	TGCAGTGCTAGAGCCCCCGAGGGTCAGCCCCAGCATTTT
TRBV28	.	many	TRBJ2-2	CASSFRDTGELFF	TGTGCCAGCAGTTTCCGAGACACCGGGGAGCTGTTTTTT
TRBV7-9	.	.	TRBJ2-5	CASSWDKGETQYF	TGTGCCAGCAGCTGGGACAAGGGGGAGACCCAGTACTTC
TRBV5-5	TRBD1	many	TRBJ2-5	CASSLTTGAHQETQYF	TGTGCCAGCAGCCTGACGACAGGGGCCCACCAAGAGACCCAGTACTTC
TRBV28	.	many	TRBJ1-6	CASRDGVLSSPLHF	TGTGCCAGCAGGGATGGGGTTCTGAGTTCACCCCTCCACTTT
TRBV5-1	.	many	TRBJ2-5	CASSSRGLRETQYF	TGCGCCAGCAGCTCTCGGGGGTTGAGAGAGACCCAGTACTTC
TRBV3-1	TRBD1	many	TRBJ2-7	CASSQDRRQGYEQYF	TGTGCCAGCAGCCAAGATAGGAGACAGGGGTACGAGCAGTACTTC
TRBV12-3/TRBV12-4	TRBD1	many	TRBJ2-1	CASRRDRGSYNEQFF	TGTGCCAGCAGGAGGGACAGGGGCTCCTACAATGAGCAGTTCTTC
TRBV30	.	once	TRBJ2-7	CAWARDPWEQYF	TGTGCCTGGGCCAGGGACCCCTGGGAGCAGTACTTC
TRBV20-1	.	.	TRBJ2-1	CSARIRDSSYNEQFF	TGCAGTGCTAGGATCCGGGACTCCTCCTACAATGAGCAGTTCTTC
TRBV4-1	.	few	TRBJ2-7	CASSQPGTYEQYF	TGCGCCAGCAGCCAACCGGGGACCTACGAGCAGTACTTC
TRBV7-8	TRBD2	many	TRBJ2-3	CASSLGSGGRTDTQYF	TGTGCCAGCAGCTTAGGTAGCGGGGGACGCACAGATACGCAGTATTTT
TRBV2	.	many	TRBJ1-1	CASSYRAEGLNTEAFF	TGTGCCAGCAGTTACAGAGCAGAGGGGTTGAACACTGAAGCTTTCTTT
TRBV12-5	.	many	TRBJ2-4	CASGLQLGLFEIAKNIQYF	TGTGCTAGTGGTTTGCAACTCGGTCTGTTTGAGATAGCCAAAAACATTCAGTACTTC
TRBV20-1	.	.	TRBJ1-3	CSASGGTGNTIYF	TGCAGTGCTAGTGGTGGGACTGGAAACACCATATATTTT
TRBV7-8	.	few	TRBJ2-3	CASSTRQVVPVDTQYF	TGTGCCAGCAGCACGCGACAGGTAGTACCTGTTGATACGCAGTATTTT
TRBV6-9	TRBD2	many	TRBJ2-1	CASSYSKRGAPYNEQFF	TGTGCCAGCAGTTATTCTAAGCGGGGGGCCCCCTACAATGAGCAGTTCTTC